The rows below give T cell receptor beta chains drawn from one sample of a study of T cells in Graves' hyperthyroidism and ophthalmopathy. MiXCR, applied by TCRdb to the multiplex PCR reads, yields one record per CDR3 protein. Of fewer than 900,000 distinct CDR3 sequences listed, around 20% were seen once; the top ten hold about a sixth. Sequencing used blood. These TCRs come from a woman in her forties or fifties with Graves' hyperthyroidism that later progressed to Graves' ophthalmopathy. Both conserved end residues are part of each CDR3. A D gene is named only where the DNA matches it firmly. Clone size is shown for a subset of rows, as once, few, many or a class of expanded clone.

d_gene	v_gene	abundance	j_gene	CDR3aa	CDR3nt
.	TRBV6-5	.	TRBJ2-7	CASSYGRSADEQYF	TGTGCCAGCAGTTACGGTCGCTCCGCGGACGAGCAGTACTTC
.	TRBV18	many	TRBJ1-4	CASSPLTTGTINEKLFF	TGTGCCAGCTCACCACTCACAACCGGGACAATTAATGAAAAACTGTTTTTT
.	TRBV11-2	many	TRBJ1-5	CASSLDHNQPQHF	TGTGCCAGCAGCTTAGATCACAATCAGCCCCAGCATTTT
TRBD2	TRBV5-4	few	TRBJ2-4	CASSLEGLAGGLAKNIQYF	TGTGCCAGCAGCTTGGAGGGACTAGCGGGGGGGCTGGCCAAAAACATTCAGTACTTC
TRBD2	TRBV11-2	many	TRBJ2-3	CASSPAPRGETDTQYF	TGTGCCAGCAGCCCAGCCCCCCGGGGGGAGACAGATACGCAGTATTTT
TRBD2	TRBV7-9	.	TRBJ2-3	CAVAGLAGAISTDTQYF	TGTGCTGTGGCAGGACTAGCGGGGGCCATTAGCACAGATACGCAGTATTTT
TRBD1	TRBV15	many	TRBJ2-1	CATSLPGQGIWSYNEQFF	TGTGCCACCAGCTTGCCGGGACAGGGAATTTGGTCGTACAATGAGCAGTTCTTC
.	TRBV7-8	.	TRBJ2-2	CASEGQIGGELFF	TGTGCCAGTGAGGGTCAGATCGGCGGGGAGCTGTTTTTT
.	TRBV13	.	TRBJ1-2	CASSARHRGDYGYTF	TGTGCCAGCAGCGCGAGACATCGGGGGGACTATGGCTACACCTTC
.	TRBV12-3/TRBV12-4	many	TRBJ1-1	CASSFQANTEAFF	TGTGCCAGCAGTTTTCAGGCGAACACTGAAGCTTTCTTT
.	TRBV2	few	TRBJ1-2	CATVPTVGLGGYTF	TGTGCCACCGTACCGACAGTCGGACTCGGAGGCTACACCTTC
.	TRBV29-1	few	TRBJ2-7	CSVEVRGRQQYF	TGCAGCGTTGAAGTCCGAGGACGACAGCAGTACTTC
TRBD2	TRBV27	.	TRBJ2-2	CAGRKGLGYTGELFF	TGTGCCGGCAGAAAGGGACTAGGCTACACCGGGGAGCTGTTTTTT
TRBD1	TRBV11-2	many	TRBJ1-1	CASSFGQGATMNTEAFF	TGTGCCAGCAGCTTCGGACAGGGGGCCACAATGAACACTGAAGCTTTCTTT
.	TRBV11-3	many	TRBJ2-7	CASIPVTYEQYF	TGTGCCAGCATCCCCGTAACCTACGAGCAGTACTTC
.	TRBV5-1	few	TRBJ1-1	CASSSNRQAGGTEAFF	TGCGCCAGCAGCTCGAACCGACAGGCCGGGGGCACTGAAGCTTTCTTT
.	TRBV2	many	TRBJ1-2	CASRLEGAHGYTF	TGTGCCAGCAGGCTGGAGGGCGCGCATGGCTACACCTTC
TRBD2	TRBV12-3/TRBV12-4	many	TRBJ2-7	CASSLIGGGAYEQYF	TGTGCCAGCAGTTTAATCGGCGGGGGGGCCTACGAGCAGTACTTC
.	TRBV6-1	many	TRBJ1-1	CASSADLDTEAFF	TGTGCCAGCAGTGCCGACTTGGACACTGAAGCTTTCTTT
.	TRBV9	many	TRBJ1-1	CASSLSARWAATTEAFF	TGTGCCAGCAGCTTATCCGCTAGGTGGGCTGCGACCACTGAAGCTTTCTTT
.	TRBV9	.	TRBJ2-7	CASSASGGRYGEQYF	TGTGCCAGCAGTGCGTCGGGGGGCCGGTATGGCGAGCAGTACTTC
.	TRBV6-1	.	TRBJ1-1	CASSPTGIGNTEAFF	TGTGCCAGCAGTCCAACAGGGATTGGGAACACTGAAGCTTTCTTT
TRBD1	TRBV3-1	.	TRBJ1-1	CASSQDHLGQGWVTEAFF	TGTGCCAGCAGCCAAGATCATCTAGGACAGGGGTGGGTCACTGAAGCTTTCTTT
.	TRBV19	.	TRBJ2-1	CASSNWESSYNEQFF	TGTGCCAGTAGTAATTGGGAAAGCTCCTACAATGAGCAGTTCTTC
TRBD2	TRBV9	few	TRBJ2-3	CASSGGLAGVTDTQYF	TGTGCCAGCAGCGGCGGACTAGCGGGGGTCACAGATACGCAGTATTTT
.	TRBV11-2	many	TRBJ2-1	CASSLTGGYEQFF	TGTGCCAGCAGCTTAACCGGGGGCTATGAGCAGTTCTTC
.	TRBV2	.	TRBJ2-1	CASSLAGRKVNEQFF	TGTGCCAGCAGCTTAGCAGGAAGGAAGGTCAATGAGCAGTTCTTC
TRBD1	TRBV27	.	TRBJ1-5	CASSLAPTGLNQPQHF	TGTGCCAGCAGTTTAGCCCCGACAGGGCTTAATCAGCCCCAGCATTTT
.	TRBV7-9	few	TRBJ2-3	CASSPIQRNPTDTQYF	TGTGCCAGCAGCCCTATTCAAAGGAATCCGACAGATACGCAGTATTTT